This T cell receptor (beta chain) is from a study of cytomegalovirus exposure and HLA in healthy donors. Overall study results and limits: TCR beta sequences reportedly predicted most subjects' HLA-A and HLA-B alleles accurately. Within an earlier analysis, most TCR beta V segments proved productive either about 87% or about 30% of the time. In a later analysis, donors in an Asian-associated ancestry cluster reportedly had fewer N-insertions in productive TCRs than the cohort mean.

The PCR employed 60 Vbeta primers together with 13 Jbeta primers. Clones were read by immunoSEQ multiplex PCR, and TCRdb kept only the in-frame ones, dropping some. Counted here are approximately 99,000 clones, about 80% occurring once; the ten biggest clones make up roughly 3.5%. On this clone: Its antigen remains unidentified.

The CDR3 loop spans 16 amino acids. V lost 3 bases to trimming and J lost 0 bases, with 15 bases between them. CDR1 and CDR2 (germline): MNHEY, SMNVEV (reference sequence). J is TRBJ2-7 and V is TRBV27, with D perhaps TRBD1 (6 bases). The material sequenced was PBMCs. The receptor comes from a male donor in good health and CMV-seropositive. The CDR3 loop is CASSFATGLSSYEQYF. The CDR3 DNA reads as TGTGCCAGCAGTTTCGCGACAGGCCTAAGCTCCTACGAGCAGTACTTC.